This T cell receptor (beta chain) is drawn from a study of human CD4 T cells and Enterobacteriaceae (dated by TCRdb to the early 2020s). Points the paper makes about the study in general: Reactivity of ex vivo clonotypes was inferred only by matching nucleotide sequences to CFSE-low cultures from the same donors. Ex vivo, broadly cross-reactive clonotypes were observed to appear more expanded than specific clonotypes, with about 55% of the 19 and most of the roughly 30 being found within the top 5%.

Memory CD4+ T cells, defined as all CD4+ cells other than CD45RA+CCR7+CD95- naive cells, were FACS-sorted on a FACSAria III to a purity of over 98%. Healthy donor blood was obtained from blood donation centers in Switzerland. Positive selection with CD4 and CD14 magnetic microbeads was used to enrich total CD4+ T cells and monocytes. CD8+, CD14+, CD16+, CD56+, CD19+ and CD25-bright cells were excluded before sorting. In a couple of blood donors, total memory CD4+ T cells were sequenced directly ex vivo to assess in vivo expansion of bacteria-reactive clonotypes. Isolation of peripheral blood mononuclear cells from donor blood was performed with Ficoll-Paque Plus. A note on this clone: Its target antigen remains unknown. Per-nucleotide qualities are absent, and no much larger clonotype sits a single base away.

Relative to germline, V is 0 bases shorter and J is 6 bases shorter, with 14 bases between their ends. From cysteine to phenylalanine, the CDR3 is 15 amino acids long. Only CDR3 DNA remains: 45 bases, in frame from the first base. CDR1 KGHSH and CDR2 LQKENI were looked up in the germline V gene. Ex vivo total memory CD4+ samples were sequenced at deep level, with detection sensitivity of one cell in 200,000. Genomic DNA was extracted from cell pellets with the QIAamp DNA Micro Kit, and its quantity and purity were checked by spectrophotometry. Amplification of TCR Vbeta CDR3 regions was performed with the immunoSEQ multiplex PCR assay. Amplicons were sequenced on the Illumina HiSeq platform. The retrieved sequences were 87 nucleotides in length and included the CDR3 region. Per the original workflow: Each unique productive TCR Vbeta nucleotide sequence counted as a clonotype and was quantified by productive template frequency from ImmunoSEQ Analyzer V3.0. A threshold set at the top 5th percentile of each frequency-ranked repertoire was used to define expanded clonotypes. Repertoire overlap was computed as Chao-Jaccard with the R package fossil and visualized by nonmetric multidimensional scaling with the R package MASS. TCRdb limited this immuneACCESS table to in-frame rearrangements with V and J called. A share of clones is missing; checked studies link under half to unresolved V genes, and the rest is unexplained. V, J and clone size derive from that table, while D and trimming were established from the DNA sequence. The sample records approximately 26,000 clones, 70% to 90% of which are singletons. The biggest ten clones account for roughly 0.88% of the sample.

This chain joins TRBV18 to TRBJ1-2; a weak D assignment points to TRBD1 (5 bases agree). The specimen sequenced was memory CD4+ T cells from blood. The cell subset or site label, as the study defines it: total memory CD4 T cells sorted directly ex vivo, unstimulated. The receptor was derived from a human donor in good health. The CDR3 sequence is CASSPPPRQGDGYTF. The DNA sequence is TGTGCCAGCTCACCACCCCCGCGGCAGGGAGATGGCTACACCTTC. The CDR3 plus the reference TRBV18 and TRBJ1-2 genes for the other parts give the full variable domain: NAGVMQNPRHLVRRRGQEARLRCSPMKGHSHVYWYRQLPEEGLKFMVYLQKENIIDESGMPKERFSAEFPKEGPSILRIQQVVRGDSAAYFCASSPPPRQGDGYTFGSGTRLTVV.